This T cell receptor (beta chain) was obtained from a study of T cells after yellow fever vaccination. In its sample, this clonotype was seen many times. Its antigen is not identified. The authors made TCR cDNA by 5'RACE template switching, adding a universal primer site and UMIs. TCRdb re-analysed the 5' RACE reads in MiXCR, keeping a single row per CDR3 protein. This table has 230,000 or so distinct CDR3 sequences, approximately 3.5% appearing once. General observations from the study: Post-booster samples contained most primary-vaccination clones (around 95% CD4, roughly 88% CD8).

The CDR3 contains 15 residues. V was shortened by 3 bases and J by 10 bases, with 17 bases between the two germline ends. The germline CDR1 and CDR2 sequences are SGHRS and YFSETQ. The material sequenced was PBMCs, taken 15 days after the yellow fever booster vaccination. The TCR comes from a man younger than 35 who received the YFV17D yellow fever vaccine. The V and J genes are TRBV5-1 and TRBJ1-6, with TRBD1 as a possible D gene (5 bases). The CDR3 loop reads CASSSRGDGESPLHF. The CDR3 nucleotides read TGCGCCAGCAGCTCCCGGGGGGATGGAGAATCACCCCTCCACTTT.